This T cell receptor beta chain was sequenced for a study of STAT3 mutations in large granular lymphocyte leukemia. Study-wide results and limits: Every T-cell large granular lymphocyte leukemia patient had at least one immunodominant TCR beta clonotype.

CDR1 and CDR2 (germline): SGHDN, FVKESK. Trimming cost V 4 bases and J 4 bases, with 14 bases left between them. CDR3 size: 14 residues. The protocol was immunoSEQ multiplex PCR, while the TCRdb copy is restricted to in-frame clones and leaves out a portion. Altogether over 10,000 clones are present, approximately 81% being singletons, with the ten largest covering just over 50%. Worth noting for this clone: The antigen remains unidentified.

The clonotype originates from a man in his 60s with T-cell large granular lymphocyte leukemia. Some clones in this sample may be carry-over from other donors' samples. J is TRBJ2-7 and V is TRBV14; no firm D call. The sequenced material came from peripheral blood mononuclear cells. The CDR3 sequence: CASSRQTQRYEQYF. The DNA of the CDR3 is TGTGCCAGCAGCCGACAAACGCAAAGGTACGAGCAGTACTTC. Complete variable domain (other parts from reference TRBV14 and TRBJ2-7): EAGVTQFPSHSVIEKGQTVTLRCDPISGHDNLYWYRRVMGKEIKFLLHFVKESKQDESGMPNNRFLAERTGGTYSTLKVQPAELEDSGVYFCASSRQTQRYEQYFGPGTRLTVT.